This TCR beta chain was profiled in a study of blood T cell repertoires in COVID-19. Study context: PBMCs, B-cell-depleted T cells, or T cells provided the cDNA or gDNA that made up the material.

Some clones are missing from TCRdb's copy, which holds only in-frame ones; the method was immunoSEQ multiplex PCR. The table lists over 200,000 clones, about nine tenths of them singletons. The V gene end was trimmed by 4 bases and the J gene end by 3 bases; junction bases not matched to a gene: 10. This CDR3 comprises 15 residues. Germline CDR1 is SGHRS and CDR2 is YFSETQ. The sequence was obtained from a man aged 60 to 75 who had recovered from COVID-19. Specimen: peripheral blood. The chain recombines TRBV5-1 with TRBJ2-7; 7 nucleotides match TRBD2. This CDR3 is CASSGRESGHYEQYF. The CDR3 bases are TGCGCCAGCAGCGGGAGGGAGAGTGGGCACTACGAGCAGTACTTC.